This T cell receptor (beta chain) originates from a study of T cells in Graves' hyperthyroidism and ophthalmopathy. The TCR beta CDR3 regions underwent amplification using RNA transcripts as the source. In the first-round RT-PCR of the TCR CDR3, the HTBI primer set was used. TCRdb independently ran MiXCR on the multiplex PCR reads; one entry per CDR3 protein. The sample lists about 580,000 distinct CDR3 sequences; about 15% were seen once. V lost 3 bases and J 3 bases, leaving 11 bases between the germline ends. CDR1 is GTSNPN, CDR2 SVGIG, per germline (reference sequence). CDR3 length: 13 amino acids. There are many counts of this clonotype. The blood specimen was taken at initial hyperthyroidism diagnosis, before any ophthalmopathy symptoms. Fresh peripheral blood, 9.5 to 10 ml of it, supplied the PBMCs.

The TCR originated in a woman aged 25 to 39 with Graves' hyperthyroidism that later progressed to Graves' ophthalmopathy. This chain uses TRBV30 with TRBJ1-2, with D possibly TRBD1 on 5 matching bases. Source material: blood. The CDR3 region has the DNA TGTGCCTGGAGGATGGGACGGTACTATGGCTACACCTTC. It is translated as CAWRMGRYYGYTF.